Listed below are T cell receptor beta chains from one sample, sequenced in a study of CD8+ T cells in alopecia areata. The data were produced by immunoSEQ multiplex PCR, yet TCRdb's version contains in-frame clones alone and is incomplete. The sample comprises 150,000 to 200,000 clones, approximately 62% of which are singletons, and 14% rests with the top ten. The input for sequencing was CD4+ T cells sorted from blood, taken at week 24, from a patient treated with tofacitinib. The receptors were gathered from a human donor with alopecia areata. CDR3s include the opening cysteine and the closing phenylalanine or tryptophan. A D gene is named only where the DNA matches it firmly. Rows give clone size only sometimes, using once, few, many, or a class for an expanded clone.

D gene	V gene	clone size	J gene	CDR3 protein	CDR3 DNA
TRBD2	TRBV27	-	TRBJ2-1	CASSPKTAGTSYNEQFF	TGTGCCAGCAGTCCTAAGACAGCCGGGACTAGCTACAATGAGCAGTTCTTC
-	TRBV29-1	few	TRBJ1-2	CSVREGNYGYTF	TGCAGCGTGAGGGAAGGCAACTATGGCTACACCTTC
-	TRBV9	-	TRBJ2-7	CASSVGLFEGHPPEQYF	TGTGCCAGCAGCGTAGGTTTGTTTGAGGGACACCCACCCGAGCAGTACTTC
-	TRBV15	-	TRBJ1-6	CATSTVNNSPLHF	TGTGCCACCAGCACGGTAAATAATTCACCCCTCCACTTT
TRBD1	TRBV15	-	TRBJ2-5	CATSRDRDSQETQYF	TGTGCCACCAGCAGAGATCGGGACAGCCAAGAGACCCAGTACTTC
-	TRBV29-1	-	TRBJ2-3	CSVDLTTDTQYF	TGCAGCGTTGACCTAACCACAGATACGCAGTATTTT
TRBD1	TRBV4-1	once	TRBJ1-2	CASSHKMDRVSYGYTF	TGCGCCAGCAGCCACAAAATGGACAGGGTCTCATATGGCTACACCTTC
-	TRBV28	-	TRBJ1-2	CASSFLSDRMGYGYTF	TGTGCCAGCAGTTTTTTATCCGACAGGATGGGGTATGGCTACACCTTC
-	TRBV14	-	TRBJ1-6	CASSQEYEGGLHF	TGTGCCAGCAGCCAAGAGTATGAAGGAGGGCTCCACTTT
-	TRBV29-1	-	TRBJ2-5	CSVRRRGLETQYF	TGCAGCGTTCGTCGGAGGGGGCTAGAGACCCAGTACTTC
-	TRBV30	-	TRBJ1-5	CAWSSAGLSLSSNQPQHF	TGTGCCTGGAGTTCAGCTGGACTGTCGTTGAGTAGCAATCAGCCCCAGCATTTT
-	TRBV5-5	medium-sized	TRBJ2-1	CASSWGEYNEQFF	TGTGCCAGCAGCTGGGGGGAGTACAATGAGCAGTTCTTC
-	TRBV29-1	few	TRBJ2-5	CSVGAGPETQYF	TGCAGCGTAGGGGCAGGGCCAGAGACCCAGTACTTC
-	TRBV19	few	TRBJ1-5	CASSVDLDQPQHF	TGTGCCAGTAGTGTAGATTTGGATCAGCCCCAGCATTTT
TRBD2	TRBV27	-	TRBJ2-5	CASSSKARTSGTLWTQYF	TGTGCCAGCAGTTCGAAGGCGCGGACTAGCGGGACGCTGTGGACCCAGTACTTC
TRBD2	TRBV29-1	-	TRBJ2-5	CSVAGGPETQYF	TGCAGCGTGGCGGGGGGGCCGGAGACCCAGTACTTC
-	TRBV15	-	TRBJ2-5	CATRKTGPQYF	TGTGCCACCAGAAAAACCGGACCACAGTACTTC
-	TRBV23-1	few	TRBJ1-3	CASSLKQLVSGNTIYF	TGCGCCAGCAGTCTCAAACAGCTAGTCTCTGGAAACACCATATATTTT
TRBD2	TRBV2	-	TRBJ2-3	CASSGGIAGAADTQYF	TGTGCCAGCAGTGGGGGAATAGCGGGGGCTGCGGATACGCAGTATTTT
-	TRBV29-1	-	TRBJ1-2	CSVEVSSNGYTF	TGCAGCGTTGAAGTCAGCAGTAATGGCTACACCTTC
-	TRBV5-4	once	TRBJ1-6	CASSLPGPSPLHF	TGTGCCAGCAGCTTGCCCGGGCCCTCACCCCTCCACTTT
-	TRBV29-1	-	TRBJ1-2	CSVGNDGYTF	TGCAGCGTTGGTAATGATGGCTACACCTTC
-	TRBV30	-	TRBJ1-4	CAWSVRGTDEKLFF	TGTGCCTGGAGTGTACGGGGGACGGATGAAAAACTGTTTTTT
-	TRBV30	-	TRBJ2-2	CAWSDTGTNTGELFF	TGTGCCTGGAGTGATACAGGGACCAACACCGGGGAGCTGTTTTTT
-	TRBV6-5	-	TRBJ1-5	CASSSGRNYQPQHF	TGTGCCAGCAGTTCCGGACGGAACTATCAGCCCCAGCATTTT
-	TRBV7-9	-	TRBJ1-5	CASSLILSGSGSGNQPQHF	TGTGCCAGCAGCTTAATACTATCCGGATCGGGGAGTGGCAATCAGCCCCAGCATTTT
-	TRBV12-5	few	TRBJ1-5	CASGLPGANQPQHF	TGTGCTAGTGGTTTACCGGGGGCGAATCAGCCCCAGCATTTT
-	TRBV29-1	-	TRBJ1-1	CSVGRTVEAFF	TGCAGCGTTGGTCGGACGGTGGAAGCTTTCTTT
-	TRBV6-5	few	TRBJ1-3	CASSAPYDSGNTIYF	TGTGCCAGCAGCGCCCCTTACGACTCTGGAAACACCATATATTTT